The following is a TCR beta chain sequence with its context. Its antigen is still unknown. One base away there is no much larger clone; base qualities are not given. This sample stems from a study of shared clonotypes between healthy human individuals (dated by TCRdb to 2019 to 2021). Looking at the study overall: Three men and two women, aged 18 to 49 years, made up the cohort. Per donor, leukapheresis produced somewhere between about 0.94 and 9.5 billion PBMCs. For each donor, three plates each were used for CD4 naive and CD4 memory, two plates were used for CD8 naive, and one plate was used for CD8 memory. To increase sequencing depth and limit assay-specific biases, TCR repertoire library preparation and sequencing were carried out by different laboratories using diverse techniques. Blood TCR repertoires of five healthy adults were deeply sequenced to estimate repertoire size and the extent of clonotype sharing between individuals. The paper's findings and limits, for the study overall: Clonotypes shared by all four sorted-subset donors showed higher generation probabilities than non-shared clonotypes. Sampling was limited to blood, and TCR repertoires in tissue likely differ from TCR repertoires in blood. The small number of donors limited the genetic and exposure-history diversity represented. Naive subsets generally had larger estimated clonotype richness than memory subsets. Pairwise subsampling led to the expectation that sequencing depth would affect the degree of clonotype sharing among donors. Rarefaction of sorted-subset datasets indicated incomplete sequencing despite the large sequencing depth. About 5% of naive CD4, 3.5% of naive CD8, around 2.3% of memory CD4, and over 0.35% of memory CD8 clonotypes were shared across several donors.

Using the deep immunoSEQ assay, multiplex PCR amplified TCR CDR3 regions from genomic DNA. Extracted genomic DNA from each cell subset was spread evenly across all wells of several immunoSEQ 96-well plates, with each plate serving as a replicate. For sorted subsets, each replicate PCR was loaded with roughly 0.2 ug genomic DNA, equivalent to roughly 30,000 T cell genomes. Purified libraries were measured with a Qubit 3.0 fluorometer, size-checked on a Bioanalyzer 2100, and measured again with the KAPA Library Quantification kit. Every immunoSEQ 96-well plate was sequenced on a dedicated single-read 150-cycle Illumina NextSeq 550 flow cell. In the authors' own workflow: Because only junctional sequences without quality scores were contained in the immunoSEQ output, filtering matching that applied to full-length reads could not be performed. To assign V/J genes and CDR3, sequences were annotated against IMGT germline references using PyIR, a Python wrapper for IgBLAST v1.9. Reads were removed for weak V/J assignments (E-value above 1e-6), missing CDR3, stop codons, out-of-frame junctions, or ambiguous translated residues. A V3J clonotype was defined by an identical inferred V gene, J gene, and CDR3 amino acid sequence. The percentage overlap between two repertoires was calculated by dividing the number of shared unique clonotypes by the size of the smaller repertoire. Richness of each repertoire was evaluated using RTK rarefaction, the Chao1 estimator, and Recon v2.1 estimates of unobserved clonotypes. OLGA was used to compute generation probabilities for all TCRbeta clonotypes that the gDNA method yielded from four donors. As stored in TCRdb, this immuneACCESS dataset retains in-frame rearrangements with V and J assigned. A fraction of the clones does not appear; measured against another copy, unresolved V genes explain less than half of the discrepancy, and the remainder lacks a known reason. The DNA gave D and trimming, while V, J and clone size come from that table. This sample holds 1.4 million to 1.5 million clones; roughly 96% were observed only once. Jointly, the top ten make up roughly 1.2% of the sample.

Including the terminal cysteine and phenylalanine, the CDR3 comprises 15 residues. Only CDR3 DNA remains: 45 bases, in frame from the first base. V ends up 0 bases short and J 5 bases short, with an unmatched junction base count of 2. In the germline V gene, CDR1 corresponds to SGHRS and CDR2 to YFSETQ. Donors were healthy HIV-negative adults with no recently reported acute infections or vaccinations. Every donor was a Caucasian adult living in Nashville, Tennessee, USA. CD4+ T cells were enriched by magnetic negative selection, after which naive cells were positively selected on CD45RA and the negative fraction was taken as the memory subset. Blood was collected by leukapheresis, and PBMCs were isolated by Ficoll-Histopaque density gradient centrifugation and then cryopreserved in liquid nitrogen vapor phase. Purity and quantity of every magnetically sorted T cell population were checked by analytical flow cytometry. From each sorted fraction, genomic DNA was isolated and quantified by UV absorbance on a Nanodrop 2000c.

The sequence derives from a man aged 25-45 years in good health. Recombination connected TRBV5-1 to TRBJ1-4, and 9 bases in between align with TRBD1. The material sequenced was naive CD4+ T cells sorted from blood. The sample's cell subset or site, from its label and the paper: CD45RA+ positively selected. The CDR3 reads as follows: CASSLGDRENEKLFF. The nucleotides read TGCGCCAGCAGCTTGGGGGACAGGGAGAATGAAAAACTGTTTTTT.